These 10 T cell receptor beta chains share one sample of origin, sequenced in a study of shared clonotypes between healthy human individuals. The method was immunoSEQ multiplex PCR; TCRdb's version includes in-frame clones alone and lacks a portion of them. Of approximately 2,000,000 clones in the sample, roughly 95% were seen once. As defined, naive CD8 cells were CD45RO-negative and positively selected for CCR7, with terminally differentiated effector memory CD45RA+ cells excluded. Sample: naive CD8+ T cells from PBMCs. These receptors all come from a man between 18 and 35 years old in good health. Some clones in this sample may be carry-over from other donors' samples.

The chain links TRBV6-6 to TRBJ1-1; D is undetermined. The germline CDR1 and CDR2 sequences are MNHNY and SVGAGI (reference sequence). V was cut by 2 bases and J by 7 bases, with 17 bases left in between. This CDR3 spans 15 amino acids. This chain's CDR3 is CASSYAEVIGVEAFF. CDR3 DNA: TGTGCCAGCAGTTACGCGGAAGTAATCGGGGTTGAAGCTTTCTTT.

Comments on this clone: Other DNA sequences in this specimen translate into the identical CDR3. The genes are TRBV28 and TRBJ1-5; D is ambiguous. The CDR3 has 13 residues. Between the trimmed V and J ends, which lost 1 base and 4 bases, there was a span of 5 bases. Germline CDR1 reads MDHEN; CDR2 reads SYDVKM. Here the CDR3 DNA reads TGTGCCAGCAGTTTATCAACAAATCAGCCCCAGCATTTT. Its protein product is CASSLSTNQPQHF.

This clone appeared a few times. The chain joins TRBV30 to TRBJ1-1, with a tentative D call TRBD1 (6 bases). Looked up from germline, CDR1 is GTSNPN and CDR2 is SVGIG (reference sequence). V was shortened by 3 bases and J by 6 bases, with 20 bases between the two germline ends. CDR3 length: 15 amino acids. CDR3 coding DNA: TGTGCCTGGAGCGAAACGGCTGGGGGGGCGGCTGAAGCTTTCTTT. This encodes CAWSETAGGAAEAFF.

This chain links TRBV27 with TRBJ1-1; 10 positions match TRBD1. Germline CDR1 is MNHEY and CDR2 is SMNVEV (reference sequence). This CDR3 spans 14 amino acids. V shed 6 bases, J shed 3 bases, and the junction held 4 bases outside the gene matches. DNA for the CDR3: TGTGCCAGCAGAGACAGGGGGCGATACACTGAAGCTTTCTTT. The encoded protein is CASRDRGRYTEAFF.

The chain employs TRBV19 and TRBJ2-7; maybe TRBD2 (5 bases). CDR3 size: 14 residues. Germline CDR1 is LNHDA and CDR2 is SQIVND (reference sequence). Trimming took 10 bases from V and 2 from J, leaving 18 bases between them. This CDR3 reads CANLCGLNTYEQYF. The CDR3 coding sequence is TGTGCCAACCTTTGCGGGCTAAACACCTACGAGCAGTACTTC.

This clone was seen a single time. This chain joins TRBV11-2 and TRBJ1-1; tentatively, D is TRBD1 (5 bases). Trimming pared 1 base from V and 0 bases from J, leaving 9 bases between. This CDR3 is built from 15 residues. Germline lookup yields CDR1 SGHAT and CDR2 FQNNGV. This CDR3 reads CASSLGGFMNTEAFF. CDR3 in DNA: TGTGCCAGCAGCTTAGGGGGGTTTATGAACACTGAAGCTTTCTTT. The complete variable domain, with remaining parts taken from reference TRBV11-2 and TRBJ1-1, reads EAGVAQSPRYKIIEKRQSVAFWCNPISGHATLYWYQQILGQGPKLLIQFQNNGVVDDSQLPKDRFSAERLKGVDSTLKIQPAKLEDSAVYLCASSLGGFMNTEAFFGQGTRLTVV.

The gene calls are TRBV7-3 and TRBJ2-2; TRBD2 agrees at 11 bases. Per the germline V gene, CDR1 is SGHTA and CDR2 is FQGTGA. This CDR3 has 16 amino acids. After removal of 5 bases from V and 7 bases from J, the junction contained 9 bases not matched to a gene. CDR3 sequence: CASSHLLAGVGGELFF. The CDR3, as DNA: TGTGCCAGCAGCCACCTACTAGCGGGAGTGGGCGGGGAGCTGTTTTTT.

The chain links TRBV9 to TRBJ2-1; 7 bases match TRBD2. Germline loops: CDR1 SGDLS, CDR2 YYNGEE. The CDR3 extends over 15 amino acids. With 4 bases clipped from V and 5 bases from J, the junction kept 9 bases outside the gene matches. The CDR3 coding sequence is TGTGCCAGCAGCATGAGCGGGGACGGTAACAATGAGCAGTTCTTC. Its protein product is CASSMSGDGNNEQFF.

As for this clone: With a much larger clone just one base away, this may be a read error. This sample also contains other DNA sequences that code for the same CDR3. The rearrangement links TRBV9 to TRBJ1-1, with a tentative D call TRBD1 (6 bases). Trimming took off 0 bases at V and 4 bases at J, with 7 bases between the two ends. The CDR3 runs to 13 residues. Germline CDR1 and CDR2: SGDLS and YYNGEE. CDR3 coding DNA: TGTGCCAGCAGCGTAGGGGGGCGCACTGAAGCTTTCTTT. It codes for CASSVGGRTEAFF.

The gene calls are TRBV5-6 and TRBJ2-3; weak D call: TRBD2 (5 bases). Trimming cost V 2 bases and J 5 bases, with 6 bases left between them. The length of the CDR3 is 12 residues. Germline values: CDR1 SGHDT, CDR2 YYEEEE. CDR3 sequence (DNA): TGTGCCAGCAGCTTCGCGGGAGATACGCAGTATTTT. It encodes CASSFAGDTQYF.